This is a list of T cell receptor beta chains from one sample in a study of OX40 agonist ivuxolimab in advanced cancers. TCRdb's table, derived via immunoSEQ multiplex PCR, lists solely in-frame clones and lacks some. The sample records around 70,000 clones, 75% to 95% being singletons. This specimen was CD4+ or CD8+ T cells sorted from blood, taken in a trial of the OX40 agonist ivuxolimab. The origin of the receptors is an adult with an advanced solid tumor such as melanoma, head and neck, liver or kidney cancer. The CDR3 runs from the conserved cysteine through the conserved F or W. A D gene is named only where the DNA matches it firmly.

J: TRBJ1-5
D: NA
V: TRBV6-1
CDR3: CASSEIQPQHF

J: TRBJ2-7
D: NA
V: TRBV29-1
CDR3: CSVRQSYEQYF

J: TRBJ1-2
D: TRBD1
V: TRBV9
CDR3: CASSPHTGEANGYTF

J: TRBJ1-1
D: NA
V: TRBV27
CDR3: CASSLLSGRGAGTEAFF

J: TRBJ1-5
D: NA
V: TRBV27
CDR3: CASSFGANQPQHF

J: TRBJ2-1
D: TRBD2
V: TRBV5-6
CDR3: CASSSHDLAGYNEQFF

J: TRBJ1-6
D: TRBD1
V: TRBV7-2
CDR3: CASSPGTAKNSPLHF

J: TRBJ2-2
D: NA
V: TRBV5-6
CDR3: CASSALPGAPFGGELFF

J: TRBJ2-7
D: TRBD1
V: TRBV5-4
CDR3: CASTSGQGSLEQYF

J: TRBJ1-1
D: NA
V: TRBV12-2
CDR3: CASRLGCTEAFF

J: TRBJ1-2
D: NA
V: TRBV27
CDR3: CASRPGGGAQGYTF

J: TRBJ1-5
D: NA
V: TRBV19
CDR3: CASSIGGDGYQPQHF

J: TRBJ2-7
D: TRBD2
V: TRBV19
CDR3: CASSISGGDYEQYF

J: TRBJ2-7
D: NA
V: TRBV6-6
CDR3: CASSYSRSDYEQYF

J: TRBJ2-1
D: TRBD2
V: TRBV6-5
CDR3: CASSYLPGGFYNEQFF

J: TRBJ2-7
D: TRBD2
V: TRBV5-1
CDR3: CASRRELTSGAYEQYF

J: TRBJ2-1
D: NA
V: TRBV4-2
CDR3: CASSQDLPQEQFF

J: TRBJ2-3
D: TRBD2
V: TRBV5-1
CDR3: CASSLTSGSSTDTQYF

J: TRBJ1-2
D: NA
V: TRBV7-2
CDR3: CASSPLTGSYGYTF

J: TRBJ1-1
D: NA
V: TRBV7-6
CDR3: CASSRNMNTEAFF

J: TRBJ2-7
D: NA
V: TRBV6-1
CDR3: CANADSSYEQYF

J: TRBJ2-7
D: NA
V: TRBV4-2
CDR3: CASSPGSSEQYF

J: TRBJ2-1
D: TRBD1
V: TRBV7-9
CDR3: CASRSQRGPRQSSYNEQFF

J: TRBJ2-7
D: TRBD2
V: TRBV4-2
CDR3: CASSLSGSSYEQYF

J: TRBJ2-1
D: TRBD2
V: TRBV29-1
CDR3: CSVEVGSGVYNEQFF

J: TRBJ2-1
D: TRBD2
V: TRBV5-6
CDR3: CASANLAGGLNEQFF

J: TRBJ2-1
D: TRBD1
V: TRBV6-5
CDR3: CASSYAQGVYNEQFF

J: TRBJ2-3
D: TRBD2
V: TRBV18
CDR3: CASSPLAAGTDTQYF

J: TRBJ1-3
D: NA
V: TRBV7-9
CDR3: CASSLGRLSGNTIYF

J: TRBJ2-7
D: NA
V: TRBV4-2
CDR3: CASSQDLGEQYF

J: TRBJ1-2
D: NA
V: TRBV6-4
CDR3: CASTPRSYRGNDYGYTF

J: TRBJ1-1
D: NA
V: TRBV4-2
CDR3: CASSQDEGSGTEAFF

J: TRBJ2-7
D: NA
V: TRBV5-5
CDR3: CASSLSSYEQYF

J: TRBJ1-3
D: TRBD1
V: TRBV5-8
CDR3: CASSSGQRSSGNTIYF

J: TRBJ2-7
D: NA
V: TRBV7-9
CDR3: CASSRELTSYEQYF

J: TRBJ2-7
D: NA
V: TRBV5-4
CDR3: CASSFGAGYEQYF

J: TRBJ1-2
D: NA
V: TRBV27
CDR3: CASRPNGVYGYTF

J: TRBJ1-1
D: NA
V: TRBV28
CDR3: CASSLDPLTGLNTEAFF

J: TRBJ2-2
D: NA
V: TRBV5-4
CDR3: CASSSWGGELFF

J: TRBJ1-2
D: TRBD1
V: TRBV28
CDR3: CASSFPAETTGGGEGYTF

J: TRBJ2-5
D: TRBD1
V: TRBV9
CDR3: CASSVRGGLETQYF

J: TRBJ1-1
D: NA
V: TRBV28
CDR3: CASSFRGATEAFF

J: TRBJ2-3
D: TRBD1
V: TRBV6-6
CDR3: CASSLTGDRTQYF

J: TRBJ1-1
D: TRBD1
V: TRBV9
CDR3: CASSVGSGGMNTEAFF

J: TRBJ1-4
D: NA
V: TRBV7-8
CDR3: CASSLPRSGGHDEKLFF

J: TRBJ2-3
D: NA
V: TRBV9
CDR3: CASSVEDPDTQYF